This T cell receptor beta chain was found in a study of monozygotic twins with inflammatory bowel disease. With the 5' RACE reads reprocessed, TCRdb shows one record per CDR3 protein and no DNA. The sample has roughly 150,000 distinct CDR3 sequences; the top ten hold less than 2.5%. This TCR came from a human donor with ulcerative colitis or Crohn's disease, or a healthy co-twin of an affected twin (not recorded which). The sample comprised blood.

CDR3 region: CASSSPGAGRQETQYF. The V gene is TRBV28, the J gene TRBJ2-5; lacking DNA, the TRBD1 call made by TCRdb goes unchecked. The CDR3 contains 16 residues. Germline CDR1 reads MDHEN; CDR2 reads SYDVKM.